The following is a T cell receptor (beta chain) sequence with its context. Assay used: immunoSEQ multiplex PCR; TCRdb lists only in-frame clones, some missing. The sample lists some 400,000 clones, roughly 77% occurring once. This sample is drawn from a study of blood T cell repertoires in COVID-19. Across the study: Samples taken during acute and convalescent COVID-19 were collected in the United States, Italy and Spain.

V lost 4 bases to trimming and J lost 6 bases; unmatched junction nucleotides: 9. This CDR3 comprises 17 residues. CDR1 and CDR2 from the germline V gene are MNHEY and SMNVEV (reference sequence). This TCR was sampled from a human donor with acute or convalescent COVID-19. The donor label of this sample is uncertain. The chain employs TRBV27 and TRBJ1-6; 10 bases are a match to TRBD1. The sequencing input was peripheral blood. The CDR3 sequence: CASSSKDRGLRNSPLHF. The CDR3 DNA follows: TGTGCCAGCAGTTCGAAGGACAGGGGGTTACGTAATTCACCCCTCCACTTT.